The clone carrying this T cell receptor beta chain occurred a few times. What it recognizes is unknown. The entry originates in a study of blood T cells in healthy people across ages. Study-wide results and caveats: Any conclusive comparison of naive versus antigen-experienced cells was prevented by using unsorted PBMCs.

Germline V gene lookup returns CDR1 SNHLY and CDR2 FYNNEI. The CDR3 totals 15 residues. Between the trimmed V and J ends, which lost 4 bases and 7 bases, there was a span of 16 bases. It was with a sample-barcoded 5' primer and a J-beta primer mix that a second PCR of roughly 6 to 11 cycles was run. One entry per CDR3 protein results from TCRdb running MiXCR on the 5' RACE reads. The table lists about a million distinct CDR3 sequences, just over 50% of them singletons. This chain links TRBV2 with TRBJ1-4; D may be TRBD1 (5 bases). The sequenced material came from blood. This clonotype was sampled from an older woman in good health. CDR3 region: CASSVPSGALEKLFF. The CDR3 bases are TGTGCCAGCAGTGTACCCTCCGGGGCGCTTGAAAAACTGTTTTTT.